The next 11 T cell receptor beta chains were all read from a single sample in a study of neurological immune-mediated disorders. A single record per CDR3 protein comes from TCRdb applying MiXCR to the 5' RACE reads. The repertoire consists of 50,000 or so distinct CDR3 sequences, with 3% to 4% occurring once and the leading ten covering about 5.4%. Sequencing used PBMCs. Receptors were obtained from a man aged 35 to 55 with multiple sclerosis.

This clonotype was counted at least ten times. The CDR3 DNA reads TGTGCCAGCAGTTTGACTGAAGCTTTCTTT. Encoded protein: CASSLTEAFF. This chain joins TRBV12-3 or TRBV12-4 and TRBJ1-1; D is undetermined. The V gene lost 3 bases and the J gene lost 5 bases, with 1 base spanning the gap. The CDR3 consists of 10 residues.

This clonotype was detected ten times or more. The V call is TRBV6-5, the J call TRBJ2-5; a possible D gene is TRBD1 (6 bases). Trimming stripped 3 bases from V and 7 bases from J, with 12 bases between. This CDR3 region has 13 residues. The V gene's germline CDR1 is MNHEY and CDR2 SVGAGI. The CDR3 reads CASSYQGTGTQYF. For the CDR3, the DNA is TGTGCCAGCAGTTATCAGGGGACGGGGACCCAGTACTTC.

This clonotype was seen many times. The chain has TRBV5-1 and TRBJ1-6; D perhaps matches TRBD1 (5 bases). V dropped 4 bases and J dropped 8 bases, with 16 bases sitting between them. The CDR3 runs to 15 residues. The germline gives CDR1 SGHRS, CDR2 YFSETQ. The CDR3 nucleotides are TGCGCCAGCAGCCCAGAGGGGCAGGATTATTCACCCCTCCACTTT. This encodes CASSPEGQDYSPLHF.

This clonotype was counted many times. The CDR3 reads CASSLGLEGDGEQFF. CDR3 DNA sequence: TGTGCCAGCAGCTTAGGGCTAGAGGGGGATGGAGAGCAGTTCTTC. V and J are TRBV7-3 and TRBJ2-1; a weak D match, TRBD1 (6 bases). CDR3 length: 15 amino acids. The germline V gene encodes CDR1 SGHTA and CDR2 FQGTGA. The V and J ends lost 2 bases and 10 bases respectively, with 18 bases between them.

This clonotype has a count of ten or more. The gene calls are TRBV27 and TRBJ2-7; D remains unclear. Germline values: CDR1 MNHEY, CDR2 SMNVEV (reference sequence). The CDR3 sequence is 16 residues long. V dropped 0 bases and J dropped 3 bases, with 15 bases sitting between them. CDR3 sequence: CASSLSLGSLYYEQYF. DNA for the CDR3: TGTGCCAGCAGTTTATCGCTGGGTTCACTCTACTACGAGCAGTACTTC.

The sample holds many counts of this clonotype. This chain links TRBV28 with TRBJ1-1, with D uncertain. CDR1 and CDR2 (germline): MDHEN, SYDVKM. V gave up 2 bases and J gave up 10 bases, with 11 bases separating them. This CDR3 has 12 amino acids. The CDR3 loop reads CASSLRAKGAFF. CDR3 DNA: TGTGCCAGCAGTTTAAGGGCGAAGGGAGCTTTCTTT.

This sequence joins TRBV3-1 and TRBJ2-5; 10 bases match TRBD1. From germline, CDR1 is LGHDT and CDR2 YNNKEL (reference sequence). This CDR3 contains 16 residues. V trimming: 4 bases; J trimming: 5 bases; junction bases outside the gene matches: 10. Here the CDR3 reads CASSPGSGTGAETQYF. In DNA form, the CDR3 reads TGTGCCAGCAGCCCAGGAAGTGGGACAGGGGCGGAGACCCAGTACTTC.

This clonotype was recorded at least ten times. The chain carries TRBV12-3 or TRBV12-4 and TRBJ1-6; 7 bases are shared with TRBD1. V dropped 4 bases and J dropped 0; count of bases not matched to a gene: 3. The CDR3 consists of 16 residues. As DNA, the CDR3 is TGTGCCAGCAGTTCGGGACAGCTCTCCTATAATTCACCCCTCCACTTT. Its protein is CASSSGQLSYNSPLHF.

The chain uses TRBV5-1 and TRBJ2-5; unclear D gene. The CDR3 spans 16 residues. Germline CDR1 reads SGHRS; CDR2 reads YFSETQ. The germline V and J ends were trimmed by 4 bases and 5 bases, with 21 bases remaining between them. The CDR3 is CASSGWFAQRGETQYF. CDR3 DNA sequence: TGCGCCAGCAGCGGGTGGTTTGCGCAGCGAGGCGAGACCCAGTACTTC.

The table lists this clonotype with many counts. The J gene is TRBJ1-1, the V gene TRBV4-1; D is undetermined. Trimming shortened V by 0 bases and J by 6 bases, and 11 bases separated the two germline ends. This CDR3 spans 14 amino acids. From germline, CDR1 is MGHRA and CDR2 YSYEKL. The CDR3 DNA reads as TGCGCCAGCAGCCAAGATGGGAACCGGCCTGAAGCTTTCTTT. Protein product: CASSQDGNRPEAFF.

Ten or more counts support this clonotype. This chain connects TRBV5-1 to TRBJ1-2; tentative D call: TRBD1 (6 bases). The V end was cut by 4 bases, the J end by 4 bases, with 11 bases between. Germline V CDR1 and CDR2: SGHRS, YFSETQ. This CDR3 is 13 amino acids long. The CDR3 region has the DNA TGCGCCAGCAGCAGGACAGCAACCTATGGCTACACCTTC. Protein product: CASSRTATYGYTF.